This passage covers 26 T cell receptor beta chains from one sample sequenced in a study of blood T cell repertoires in COVID-19. The protocol was immunoSEQ multiplex PCR, while the TCRdb copy is restricted to in-frame clones and leaves out a portion. This table has roughly 150,000 clones, roughly 80% appearing once. Material for sequencing was peripheral blood. Every receptor here comes from a woman aged 80 or older with acute or convalescent COVID-19.

The chain uses TRBV3-1 (or the pseudogene TRBV3-2) and TRBJ2-7; the D gene is possibly TRBD2 (6 bases). The germline V gene encodes CDR1 LGHDT and CDR2 YNNKEL (reference sequence). V dropped 1 base and J dropped 3 bases, with 16 bases sitting between them. This CDR3 spans 16 amino acids. In nucleotides, the CDR3 is TGTGCCAGCAGCCAAGTCGGCGGGGCGCGATTCTACGAGCAGTACTTC. Its protein is CASSQVGGARFYEQYF.

The V and J genes are TRBV7-8 and TRBJ2-2, with D tentatively TRBD2 (7 bases). CDR3 size: 16 residues. Germline CDR1 SGHVS, CDR2 FQNEAQ. Trimming cost V 2 bases and J 5 bases, with 15 bases left between them. The CDR3 loop is CASSLWGGRGTGELFF. DNA of the CDR3: TGTGCCAGCAGCTTATGGGGGGGCAGAGGAACCGGGGAGCTGTTTTTT.

J is TRBJ2-7 and V is TRBV2, with 7 nucleotides matching TRBD1. The CDR3 spans 12 residues. J was trimmed by 6 bases and V by 6 bases; bases with no gene match: 5. The germline V gene has CDR1 SNHLY and CDR2 FYNNEI. The CDR3 region has the DNA TGTGCCAGCAGGGCGACAGGGAGCGAGCAGTACTTC. It codes for CASRATGSEQYF.

The chain couples TRBV5-4 to TRBJ1-1, with 8 bases lining up with TRBD1. Germline V lookup: CDR1 SGHNT, CDR2 YYREEE (reference sequence). The V and J ends lost 4 bases and 2 bases, in that order; junction bases with no gene match: 7. CDR3 length: 15 residues. CDR3 sequence reads: CASSLRTGSNTEAFF. In DNA form, the CDR3 reads TGTGCCAGCAGCCTAAGGACAGGGAGTAACACTGAAGCTTTCTTT.

The sample holds one count of this clone. The V gene is TRBV5-1, the J gene TRBJ2-7; perhaps TRBD2 as D (6 bases). Deletions cut 1 base from V and 5 bases from J, with 13 bases between. Germline CDR1 is SGHRS and CDR2 is YFSETQ. The CDR3 contains 14 residues. CDR3 region: CASSLWTGENEQYF. The CDR3 DNA reads TGCGCCAGCAGCTTGTGGACGGGGGAGAACGAGCAGTACTTC.

The chain uses TRBV9 and TRBJ2-6; tentatively, D is TRBD2 (6 bases). This CDR3 is built from 16 residues. Germline V gives CDR1 SGDLS, CDR2 YYNGEE. V lost 4 bases and J 3 bases, leaving 14 bases between the germline ends. CDR3 sequence (DNA): TGTGCCAGCAGCCCCCCCGAGGGAGGTGGGGCCAACGTCCTGACTTTC. It codes for CASSPPEGGGANVLTF.

The chain carries TRBV28 and TRBJ2-1, with 8 nucleotides matching TRBD1. This CDR3 spans 16 amino acids. J was trimmed by 8 bases and V by 4 bases; bases with no gene match: 13. Germline V gene sequence: CDR1 MDHEN, CDR2 SYDVKM. The CDR3 DNA sequence: TGTGCCAGCAGTTCCCCGTGGGGACCAGGGGGCGATGAGCAGTTCTTC. Residues: CASSSPWGPGGDEQFF.

The rearrangement uses TRBV3-1 (or the pseudogene TRBV3-2) and TRBJ1-1; 8 bases map to TRBD1. Germline CDR1 and CDR2: LGHDT and YNNKEL (reference sequence). The CDR3 loop spans 12 amino acids. Unmatched junction bases numbered 4, after V lost 4 bases and J lost 9 bases. CDR3 DNA: TGTGCCAGCAGCCTCAGGACAGGGCAAGCTTTCTTT. This translates into CASSLRTGQAFF.

This sequence joins TRBV25-1 and TRBJ1-1; weak D call: TRBD1 (6 bases). V dropped 1 base and J dropped 8 bases, with 14 bases sitting between them. The CDR3 is 14 residues long. Germline CDR1 and CDR2: MGHDK and SYGVNS. The CDR3 sequence: CASSESGGGEEAFF. CDR3 DNA sequence: TGTGCCAGCAGTGAATCAGGAGGGGGGGAGGAAGCTTTCTTT.

The chain has TRBV6-1 and TRBJ1-3; TRBD1 agrees at 11 bases. V was pared by 2 bases and J by 4 bases, with 10 bases of the junction left unmatched. The CDR3 is 18 residues long. CDR1 and CDR2 (germline): MNHNS, SASEGT. The CDR3 sequence: CASSESHFGTGGGNTIYF. The CDR3 DNA reads as TGTGCCAGCAGTGAAAGTCATTTCGGGACAGGGGGAGGAAACACCATATATTTT.

The genes are TRBV18 and TRBJ2-7; 13 positions agree with TRBD2. Germline trimming cut 3 bases from V and 0 bases from J; bases unmatched to any gene: 8. Germline V gives CDR1 KGHSH, CDR2 LQKENI. The CDR3 totals 18 residues. The CDR3 DNA sequence: TGTGCCAGCTCACCTCCTGGACTAGCGGGAGTCAACTCCTACGAGCAGTACTTC. Translated, it gives CASSPPGLAGVNSYEQYF.

The rearrangement joins TRBV13 to TRBJ1-3, with 7 bases identical to TRBD1. The CDR3 sequence is 14 residues long. V shed 5 bases and J 2 bases; nucleotides not matched to a gene: 3. CDR1 is PRHDT and CDR2 is FYEKMQ in the germline V gene (reference sequence). This chain's CDR3 is CASSLTGAGNTIYF. Written as DNA, the CDR3 is TGTGCCAGCAGCCTTACAGGGGCTGGAAACACCATATATTTT.

The chain has TRBV24-1 and TRBJ1-2, with TRBD1 matching 9 bases. Germline V gives CDR1 KGHDR, CDR2 SFDVKD. The CDR3 totals 14 residues. J lost 4 bases, V lost 3 bases, and 2 bases had no gene match. CDR3 residues: CATSDVGQGYGYTF. For the CDR3, the DNA is TGTGCCACCAGTGATGTGGGACAGGGCTATGGCTACACCTTC.

The chain couples TRBV5-6 to TRBJ2-5, with D possibly being TRBD2 (5 bases). Germline V CDR1 and CDR2: SGHDT, YYEEEE. The CDR3 covers 14 residues. V was shortened by 0 bases and J by 5 bases, with 11 bases between the two germline ends. CDR3: CASSLGGLGETQYF. The CDR3 DNA follows: TGTGCCAGCAGCTTGGGAGGACTCGGGGAGACCCAGTACTTC.

This clone was detected many times. The chain employs TRBV3-1 (or the pseudogene TRBV3-2) and TRBJ2-7, with 10 bases matching TRBD1. CDR3 length: 16 amino acids. The J segment lost 5 bases and the V segment lost 4 bases, leaving 11 bases of the junction unmatched. Germline CDR1 LGHDT, CDR2 YNNKEL (reference sequence). The CDR3 DNA reads as TGTGCCAGCAGCCCCCCTCGGACAGGGGGTAGAGACGAGCAGTACTTC. It codes for CASSPPRTGGRDEQYF.

The chain combines TRBV6-5 with TRBJ2-4, with 8 positions matching TRBD1. This CDR3 comprises 13 residues. The V segment lost 5 bases and the J segment 9 bases; nucleotides outside the gene matches: 6. Germline V gene lookup returns CDR1 MNHEY and CDR2 SVGAGI. CDR3 sequence: CASSLGQGTIQYF. The CDR3 coding sequence is TGTGCCAGCAGTCTCGGACAGGGTACCATTCAGTACTTC.

The chain employs TRBV6-1 and TRBJ2-7; 9 bases fit TRBD1. The CDR3 is made up of 16 amino acids. The trim removed 1 base at V and 3 bases at J, leaving 7 bases unmatched. Germline CDR1 reads MNHNS; CDR2 reads SASEGT. The CDR3 bases are TGTGCCAGCAGTGAAGTCGAGGGACAGGGTATCTACGAGCAGTACTTC. As protein: CASSEVEGQGIYEQYF.

In the case of this clone: A junction boundary mismatches the germline segment, possibly from a read error. V is TRBV11-2 and J is TRBJ1-3; tentatively, D is TRBD1 (5 bases). The CDR3 totals 13 residues. CDR1 is SGHAT and CDR2 is FQNNGV in the germline V gene. CDR3 sequence reads: CASHDSFAGPTDF. In nucleotides, the CDR3 is TGTGCCAGCCATGACAGTTTTGCAGGGCCTACGGATTTT.

This chain connects TRBV5-1 to TRBJ2-5; D perhaps matches TRBD2 (5 bases). The CDR3 consists of 13 residues. The ends were cut back, 3 bases at V and 5 bases at J, with 11 bases in the middle. Germline V gene lookup returns CDR1 SGHRS and CDR2 YFSETQ. The CDR3 sequence: CASSSGLSETQYF. The CDR3 DNA sequence: TGCGCCAGCAGCTCGGGATTGAGTGAGACCCAGTACTTC.

Turning to this clone: Within the sample, other DNA sequences also encode this same CDR3. The chain links TRBV7-9 to TRBJ2-7; a possible D gene is TRBD2 (5 bases). V was clipped by 4 bases and J by 0 bases, with 10 bases between them. CDR3 length equals 14 residues. Germline CDR1 and CDR2: SEHNR and FQNEAQ (reference sequence). CDR3 bases: TGTGCCAGCAGCTCGGACTCGAGCTCCTACGAGCAGTACTTC. Its translation: CASSSDSSSYEQYF. The whole variable domain, remainder taken from reference TRBV7-9 and TRBJ2-7, is DTGVSQNPRHKITKRGQNVTFRCDPISEHNRLYWYRQTLGQGPEFLTYFQNEAQLEKSRLLSDRFSAERPKGSFSTLEIQRTEQGDSAMYLCASSSDSSSYEQYFGPGTRLTVT.

The chain uses TRBV18 and TRBJ2-2; TRBD1 matches 8 bases. CDR1 KGHSH and CDR2 LQKENI come from the germline V gene. The CDR3 is 16 residues long. V trimming: 3 bases; J trimming: 4 bases; junction bases outside the gene matches: 7. CDR3 bases: TGTGCCAGCTCACCGCGAGGACAGGGTTCCACCGGGGAGCTGTTTTTT. Protein: CASSPRGQGSTGELFF.

This sequence joins TRBV5-1 and TRBJ2-2; 8 bases map to TRBD1. The ends lost 9 bases at V and 3 bases at J; junction bases unmatched: 7. Germline V CDR1 and CDR2: SGHRS, YFSETQ. The CDR3 length is 14 residues. The CDR3 is CATKTGVDTGELFF. CDR3 nucleotide sequence: TGCGCCACCAAGACAGGGGTTGACACCGGGGAGCTGTTTTTT.

V is TRBV18 and J is TRBJ1-2; the D is unclear. The CDR3 extends over 14 amino acids. Germline CDR1 is KGHSH and CDR2 is LQKENI. V lost 3 bases to trimming and J lost 5 bases, with 13 bases between them. The CDR3 spells CASSPASRGYGYTF. The CDR3 DNA sequence: TGTGCCAGCTCACCGGCGAGTCGGGGATATGGCTACACCTTC.

The gene calls are TRBV5-1 and TRBJ1-1, with 7 bases lining up with TRBD1. Losses at the gene ends were 4 bases for V and 3 bases for J; bases not matched to a gene: 6. Germline-derived CDR1 and CDR2 are SGHRS and YFSETQ. This CDR3 comprises 14 residues. CDR3: CASSPGQRYTEAFF. The CDR3 bases are TGCGCCAGCAGCCCGGGACAGCGTTACACTGAAGCTTTCTTT.

The chain uses TRBV5-1 and TRBJ2-1, with 10 bases identical to TRBD1. Germline V gives CDR1 SGHRS, CDR2 YFSETQ. Trimming removed 4 bases from V and 2 bases from J; junction bases left unmatched: 3. The length of the CDR3 is 15 residues. The CDR3 sequence: CASSAGQGAYNEQFF. Written as DNA, the CDR3 is TGCGCCAGCAGCGCCGGACAGGGGGCCTACAATGAGCAGTTCTTC.

The V call is TRBV10-2, the J call TRBJ2-7; D is perhaps TRBD2 (6 bases). V was clipped by 3 bases and J by 3 bases, with 12 bases between them. Germline CDR1 and CDR2: WSHSY and SAAADI. CDR3 size: 14 residues. CDR3: CASSDSEGNYEQYF. The DNA for the CDR3 is TGCGCCAGCAGTGACTCGGAGGGGAACTACGAGCAGTACTTC.